The present TCR beta chain was sequenced within a study of identical twins. Study-wide points: The analysis was cross-sectional rather than longitudinal within donors. Fewer insertions marked abundant cord blood beta clonotypes; young adult naive trended weakly, memory not at all.

The sample holds a few counts of this clonotype. Antigen unknown. V lost 3 bases and J lost 0; bases outside the gene matches: 5. The CDR3 totals 16 residues. Using its own MiXCR run on the 5' RACE reads, TCRdb lists one record per CDR3 protein. The sample consists of approximately 590,000 distinct CDR3 sequences, approximately 10% of them appearing once. A further study also used this sample, focusing on yellow fever vaccine responses in identical twins.

The sequenced sample was PBMCs. The chain recombines TRBV12-3 or TRBV12-4 with TRBJ1-5, with TRBD1 matching over 7 bases. This receptor was identified in a woman aged 18 to 35 in good health. CDR3 nucleotides: TGTGCCAGCAGTTTCCACGGGACAGCTAGCAATCAGCCCCAGCATTTT. Translated, it gives CASSFHGTASNQPQHF.